The 23 T cell receptor beta chains below were found in one sample sequenced in a study of regulatory T cells in long-lasting Graves disease. CDR3 regions were amplified by Arm-PCR using iRepertoire HTBI primers to build TCR beta libraries. TCRdb processed the multiplex PCR reads anew with MiXCR; each CDR3 protein has one entry. The sample includes some 370,000 distinct CDR3 sequences, around 11% of them seen just once. This sample's time point: newly diagnosed GD, antithyroid drugs for less than 3 months. TCR sequences were obtained from RNA taken from PBMCs. This same sample was also part of a study on T cells in Graves' hyperthyroidism and ophthalmopathy.

This sample comprised peripheral blood mononuclear cells (PBMCs), obtained at new diagnosis, from a patient treated with antithyroid drugs. These receptor sequences come from a woman aged 18-35 years with Graves disease.

This clonotype appeared a few times. The V gene is TRBV29-1, the J gene TRBJ1-1; TRBD1 aligns across 7 bases. Per the germline V gene, CDR1 is SQVTM and CDR2 is ANQGSEA. The CDR3 is made up of 14 amino acids. The J segment lost 3 bases and the V segment lost 4 bases, leaving 8 bases of the junction unmatched. CDR3 sequence reads: CSVVEGARDTEAFF. The CDR3 coding sequence is TGCAGCGTTGTTGAGGGGGCGAGGGACACTGAAGCTTTCTTT.

This chain connects TRBV6-1 to TRBJ1-2, with D unresolved. Per the germline V gene, CDR1 is MNHNS and CDR2 is SASEGT. Trimming shortened V by 7 bases and J by 4 bases, and 13 bases separated the two germline ends. The CDR3 extends over 13 amino acids. DNA of the CDR3: TGTGCCAGCAAAAAAACCACAATCTATGGCTACACCTTC. It yields the protein CASKKTTIYGYTF.

This clonotype was observed at least ten times. The CDR3 DNA reads TGTGCCAGCGACAACAGGGTTCTGAACACTGAAGCTTTCTTT. This sequence encodes CASDNRVLNTEAFF. The genes are TRBV28 and TRBJ1-1; D possibly corresponds to TRBD1 (6 bases). In germline, CDR1 is MDHEN, CDR2 SYDVKM. This CDR3 region has 14 residues. Trimming pared 8 bases from V and 0 bases from J, leaving 13 bases between.

Comment on this clonotype: The CDR3 carries no conserved terminal phenylalanine or tryptophan, so it likely arises from a read error. The chain carries TRBV7-2 and TRBJ2-3, with D possibly matching TRBD2 (6 bases). There are 15 residues in the CDR3. Germline CDR1 is SGHTA and CDR2 is FQGNSA. CDR3 amino acids: CASSLVGTSTDTQYS. The CDR3 region has the DNA TGCGCCAGCAGCTTGGTGGGGACTAGCACAGATACGCAGTATTCT.

The table lists this clonotype with many counts. V gene TRBV2 combines with J gene TRBJ2-2; 9 nucleotides align to TRBD2. The CDR3 has 15 residues. Germline assignment: CDR1 SNHLY and CDR2 FYNNEI. Trimming removed 4 bases from V and 1 base from J; junction bases left unmatched: 1. DNA for the CDR3: TGTGCCAGCAGTGTAGCGGGGGAGAACACCGGGGAGCTGTTTTTT. This codes for CASSVAGENTGELFF.

This clonotype turned up a few times. V and J are TRBV14 and TRBJ2-3, with TRBD2 identical over 11 bases. The CDR3 contains 18 residues. The ends lost 3 bases at V and 2 bases at J; junction bases unmatched: 10. Germline CDR1 SGHDN, CDR2 FVKESK. The CDR3 nucleotides are TGTGCCAGCAGCCAGGGACAAACTAGCGGGAGCTACACAGATACGCAGTATTTT. Translation: CASSQGQTSGSYTDTQYF. The variable domain in full, with the rest retrieved from reference TRBV14 and TRBJ2-3, is EAGVTQFPSHSVIEKGQTVTLRCDPISGHDNLYWYRRVMGKEIKFLLHFVKESKQDESGMPNNRFLAERTGGTYSTLKVQPAELEDSGVYFCASSQGQTSGSYTDTQYFGPGTRLTVL.

This clonotype was counted a few times. This chain uses TRBV29-1 with TRBJ2-1, with 7 nucleotides matching TRBD2. After removal of 6 bases from V and 2 bases from J, the junction contained 13 bases not matched to a gene. CDR3 size: 16 residues. Germline V lookup: CDR1 SQVTM, CDR2 ANQGSEA. CDR3 region: CSVPMRSGTTYNEQFF. The CDR3 DNA sequence: TGCAGCGTGCCTATGCGGAGCGGGACCACCTACAATGAGCAGTTCTTC.

Only a few counts were recorded for this clonotype. The chain recombines TRBV18 with TRBJ2-2; D uncertain. The V and J ends lost 2 bases and 0 bases respectively, with 7 bases between them. The CDR3 totals 15 residues. Germline V lookup: CDR1 KGHSH, CDR2 LQKENI. CDR3: CASSPGVSNTGELFF. The CDR3 DNA sequence: TGTGCCAGCTCACCAGGCGTATCGAACACCGGGGAGCTGTTTTTT.

In this sample, this clonotype turned up many times. This chain uses TRBV6-2 or TRBV6-3 with TRBJ1-6; the match to TRBD1 covers 8 bases. V shed 2 bases, J shed 9 bases, and the junction held 6 bases outside the gene matches. The CDR3 spans 15 residues. Germline CDR1 is MNHEY and CDR2 is SVGEGT. CDR3 residues: CASSYEDRASSPLHF. DNA for the CDR3: TGTGCCAGCAGTTACGAGGACAGGGCGAGTTCACCCCTCCACTTT.

This clonotype was detected a few times. This chain connects TRBV6-2 or TRBV6-3 to TRBJ2-4; D remains ambiguous. Trimming removed 2 bases from V and 5 bases from J, with 10 bases in between. Germline V gene data show CDR1 as MNHEY and CDR2 as SVGEGT. The CDR3 is 14 amino acids. CDR3 amino acids: CASSYHLLENIQYF. The CDR3 coding sequence is TGTGCCAGCAGTTACCACCTCCTGGAAAACATTCAGTACTTC.

This clonotype came up many times. The chain couples TRBV4-3 to TRBJ2-5; a weak D match, TRBD2 (7 bases). The germline V gene encodes CDR1 LGHNA and CDR2 YSLEER. Trimming shortened V by 4 bases and J by 1 base, and 13 bases separated the two germline ends. The CDR3 spans 15 residues. CDR3 amino acids: CASSLMRGRQETQYF. CDR3 coding DNA: TGCGCCAGCAGCCTTATGCGGGGGCGCCAAGAGACCCAGTACTTC.

This clonotype has ten or more counts. This chain connects TRBV5-1 to TRBJ2-1; the D gene is possibly TRBD1 (6 bases). Germline values: CDR1 SGHRS, CDR2 YFSETQ. This CDR3 region has 14 residues. The V end lost 0 bases, the J end lost 9 bases, and 13 bases lay between the germline ends. In DNA form, the CDR3 reads TGCGCCAGCAGCTTGGTAGGGGGTTCTGGTGAGCAGTTCTTC. Protein: CASSLVGGSGEQFF.

This clonotype was picked up many times. The CDR3 DNA is TGTGCCAGCAGTTACGAGTACACGGGACTACCCCCCCGGACCCAGTACTTC. Its protein is CASSYEYTGLPPRTQYF. The chain has TRBV6-2 or TRBV6-3 and TRBJ2-5; 7 bases agree with TRBD2. CDR3 length: 17 residues. CDR1 is MNHEY, CDR2 SVGEGT, per germline. Unmatched junction bases numbered 16, after V lost 2 bases and J lost 7 bases.

This clonotype has a count of ten or more. The gene calls are TRBV19 and TRBJ1-4; D unresolved. V gave up 5 bases and J gave up 0 bases, with 10 bases separating them. This CDR3 is built from 15 residues. Looked up from germline, CDR1 is LNHDA and CDR2 is SQIVND (reference sequence). The DNA of the CDR3 is TGTGCCAGTAGTCCCCGAAGCTCAACTAATGAAAAACTGTTTTTT. Protein: CASSPRSSTNEKLFF. Supplemented by reference TRBV19 and TRBJ1-4, the full variable domain reads DGGITQSPKYLFRKEGQNVTLSCEQNLNHDAMYWYRQDPGQGLRLIYYSQIVNDFQKGDIAEGYSVSREKKESFPLTVTSAQKNPTAFYLCASSPRSSTNEKLFFGSGTQLSVL.

This clonotype was recorded many times. The V gene is TRBV27, the J gene TRBJ2-1, with a possible D match to TRBD1 (6 bases). The CDR3 extends over 13 amino acids. Per the germline V gene, CDR1 is MNHEY and CDR2 is SMNVEV (reference sequence). Trimming took 11 bases from V and 6 from J, leaving 17 bases between them. CDR3 sequence reads: CAVQEVRGNEQFF. DNA for the CDR3: TGTGCCGTACAAGAGGTCAGGGGCAATGAGCAGTTCTTC.

This clonotype was seen at least ten times. V gene TRBV9 combines with J gene TRBJ1-3; TRBD1 agrees at 9 bases. V lost 0 bases to trimming and J lost 2 bases; unmatched junction nucleotides: 3. Germline CDR1 and CDR2: SGDLS and YYNGEE. CDR3 length: 16 residues. As DNA, the CDR3 is TGTGCCAGCAGCGTAGCTTACAGGGGGCCTGGAAACACCATATATTTT. Its translation: CASSVAYRGPGNTIYF.

This clonotype turned up a few times. V and J are TRBV7-3 and TRBJ2-1; D is possibly TRBD1 or TRBD2 (5 bases each). CDR3 length: 15 amino acids. Germline V gene sequence: CDR1 SGHTA, CDR2 FQGTGA. The V end lost 3 bases, the J end lost 7 bases, and 16 bases lay between the germline ends. In nucleotides, the CDR3 is TGTGCCAGCAGCTTTGACAGTCGGGGTTTTAATGAGCAGTTCTTC. Its translation is CASSFDSRGFNEQFF.

About this clonotype itself: One base away lies a much larger clone, so this may be a sequencing read error. The chain joins TRBV12-5 to TRBJ1-1; no definite D call. This CDR3 has 12 amino acids. Germline values: CDR1 LGHNT, CDR2 FRNRAP. In nucleotides, the CDR3 is TGTGCTAGTGGTTTGGTACGTACTGAAGCTCTCTTT. Its translation: CASGLVRTEALF. Filled out from reference TRBV12-5 and TRBJ1-1, the complete variable domain reads DARVTQTPRHKVTEMGQEVTMRCQPILGHNTVFWYRQTMMQGLELLAYFRNRAPLDDSGMPKDRFSAEMPDATLATLKIQPSEPRDSAVYFCASGLVRTEALFGQGTRLTVV.

This clonotype has more than one count but fewer than ten. The chain carries TRBV2 and TRBJ2-1; possibly TRBD2 for D (6 bases). Germline lookup yields CDR1 SNHLY and CDR2 FYNNEI. Trimming pared 8 bases from V and 0 bases from J, leaving 14 bases between. The CDR3 is made up of 15 amino acids. CDR3: CASGVSGYSYNEQFF. The CDR3 nucleotides are TGTGCCAGCGGAGTTAGCGGATACTCCTACAATGAGCAGTTCTTC. Based on the CDR3 plus reference TRBV2 and TRBJ2-1, the full variable domain is EPEVTQTPSHQVTQMGQEVILRCVPISNHLYFYWYRQILGQKVEFLVSFYNNEISEKSEIFDDQFSVERPDGSNFTLKIRSTKLEDSAMYFCASGVSGYSYNEQFFGPGTRLTVL.

V usage is TRBV7-9 and J usage is TRBJ2-1, with D possibly being TRBD1 (6 bases). This CDR3 region has 15 residues. The ends were cut back, 8 bases at V and 2 bases at J, with 16 bases in the middle. The V gene's germline CDR1 is SEHNR and CDR2 FQNEAQ (reference sequence). CDR3 in DNA: TGTGCCAGCGCGACGTACAGGGATACCTACAATGAGCAGTTCTTC. This sequence encodes CASATYRDTYNEQFF.

This clonotype was detected many times. This chain joins TRBV15 and TRBJ1-1; D is unclear. The germline V gene encodes CDR1 LNHNV and CDR2 YYDKDF (reference sequence). CDR3 length equals 14 residues. V shed 0 bases and J shed 3 bases, with 8 bases lying between them. The DNA of the CDR3 is TGTGCCACCAGCAGAGATCGGCAGTACACTGAAGCTTTCTTT. Residues: CATSRDRQYTEAFF.

There are many counts of this clonotype. This chain uses TRBV5-1 with TRBJ2-7; D could derive from TRBD1 or TRBD2 (5 bases each). This CDR3 spans 15 amino acids. The germline V gene has CDR1 SGHRS and CDR2 YFSETQ. Between the trimmed V and J ends, which lost 3 bases and 4 bases, there was a span of 17 bases. The CDR3 DNA follows: TGCGCCAGCAGCTCCCGGGACGGCGTACTGTACGAGCAGTACTTC. The encoded protein is CASSSRDGVLYEQYF.

Many counts were recorded for this clonotype. This chain uses TRBV7-9 with TRBJ2-3; D remains ambiguous. This CDR3 contains 14 residues. Between the trimmed V and J ends, which lost 2 bases and 4 bases, there was a span of 10 bases. Germline V gives CDR1 SEHNR, CDR2 FQNEAQ (reference sequence). CDR3 bases: TGTGCCAGCAGCTTACTGCTAGAAGCAGATACGCAGTATTTT. This sequence encodes CASSLLLEADTQYF.